Here is one T cell receptor beta chain with its context. The source of the sample is a study of blood T cell repertoires in COVID-19. At the level of the study: COVID-19 samples, acute and convalescent, were from the United States, Italy and Spain.

This CDR3 comprises 13 residues. Trimming removed 4 bases at V and 5 bases at J, with 9 bases between. Germline values: CDR1 SGHAT, CDR2 FQNNGV. TCRdb's table, derived via immunoSEQ multiplex PCR, lists solely in-frame clones and lacks some. The data show approximately 55,000 clones, 60% to 85% seen once. The source of this sequence is a man aged 25 to 40 with COVID-19, enrolled during active disease. The chain carries TRBV11-2 and TRBJ2-1, with D unresolved. The sequenced sample was peripheral blood. DNA of the CDR3: TGTGCCAGCAGCTCACCCAACAACAATGAGCAGTTCTTC. Its protein is CASSSPNNNEQFF.